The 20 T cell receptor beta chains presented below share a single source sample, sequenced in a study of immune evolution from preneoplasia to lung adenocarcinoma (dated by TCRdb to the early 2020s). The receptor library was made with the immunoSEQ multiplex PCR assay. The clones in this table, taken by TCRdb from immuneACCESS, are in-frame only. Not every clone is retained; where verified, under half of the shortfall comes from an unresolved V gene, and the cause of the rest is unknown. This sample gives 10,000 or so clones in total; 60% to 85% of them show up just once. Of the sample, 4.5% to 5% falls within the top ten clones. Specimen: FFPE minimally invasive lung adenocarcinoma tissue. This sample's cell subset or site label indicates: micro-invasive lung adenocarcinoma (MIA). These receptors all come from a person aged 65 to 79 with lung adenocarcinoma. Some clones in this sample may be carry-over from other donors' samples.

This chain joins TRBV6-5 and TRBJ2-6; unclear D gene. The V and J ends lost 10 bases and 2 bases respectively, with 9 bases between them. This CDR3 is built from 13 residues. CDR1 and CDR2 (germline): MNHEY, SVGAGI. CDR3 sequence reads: CATLSPGANVLTF. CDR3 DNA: TGTGCCACCCTCAGTCCTGGGGCCAACGTCCTGACTTTC.

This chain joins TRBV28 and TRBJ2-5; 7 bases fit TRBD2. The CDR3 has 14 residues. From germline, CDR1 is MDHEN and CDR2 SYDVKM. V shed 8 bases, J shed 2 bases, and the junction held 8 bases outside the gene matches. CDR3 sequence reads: CASQEGGTQETQYF. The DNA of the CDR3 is TGTGCCAGCCAGGAGGGAGGGACTCAAGAGACCCAGTACTTC.

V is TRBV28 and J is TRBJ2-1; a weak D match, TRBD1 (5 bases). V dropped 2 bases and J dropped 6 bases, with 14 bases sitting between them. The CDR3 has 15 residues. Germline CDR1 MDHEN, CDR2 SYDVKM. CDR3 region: CASSLDNRQVNEQFF. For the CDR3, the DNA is TGTGCCAGCAGTTTAGACAACAGGCAGGTCAATGAGCAGTTCTTC.

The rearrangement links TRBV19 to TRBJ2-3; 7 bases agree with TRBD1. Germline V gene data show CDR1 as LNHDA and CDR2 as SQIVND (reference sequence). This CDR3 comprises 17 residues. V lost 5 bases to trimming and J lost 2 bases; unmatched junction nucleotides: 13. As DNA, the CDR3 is TGTGCCAGTAGTGTGACAGGGCCAGGCGCGGCCACAGATACGCAGTATTTT. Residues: CASSVTGPGAATDTQYF.

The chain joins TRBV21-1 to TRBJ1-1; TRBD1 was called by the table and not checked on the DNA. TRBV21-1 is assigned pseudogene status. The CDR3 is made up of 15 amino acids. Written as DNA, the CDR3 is TGTGCCAGCAGCAAAGTGAGGACAGGGAACACTGAAGCTTTCTTT. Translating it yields CASSKVRTGNTEAFF.

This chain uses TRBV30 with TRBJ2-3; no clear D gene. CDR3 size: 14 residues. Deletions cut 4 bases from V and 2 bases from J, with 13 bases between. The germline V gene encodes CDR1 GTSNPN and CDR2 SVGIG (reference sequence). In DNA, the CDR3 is TGTGCCTGGAATGGTCATCGGGTCACAGATACGCAGTATTTT. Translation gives CAWNGHRVTDTQYF.

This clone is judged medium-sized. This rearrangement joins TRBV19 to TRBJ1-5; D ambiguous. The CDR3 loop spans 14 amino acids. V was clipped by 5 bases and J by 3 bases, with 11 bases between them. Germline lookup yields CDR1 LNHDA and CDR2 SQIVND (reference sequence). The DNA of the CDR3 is TGTGCCAGTAGTTCCCAATCAGACAATCAGCCCCAGCATTTT. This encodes CASSSQSDNQPQHF. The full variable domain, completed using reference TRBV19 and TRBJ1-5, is DGGITQSPKYLFRKEGQNVTLSCEQNLNHDAMYWYRQDPGQGLRLIYYSQIVNDFQKGDIAEGYSVSREKKESFPLTVTSAQKNPTAFYLCASSSQSDNQPQHFGDGTRLSIL.

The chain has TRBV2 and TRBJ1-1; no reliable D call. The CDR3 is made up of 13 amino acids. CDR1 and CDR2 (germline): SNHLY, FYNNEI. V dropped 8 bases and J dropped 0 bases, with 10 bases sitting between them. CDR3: CASWASMNTEAFF. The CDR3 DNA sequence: TGTGCCAGCTGGGCGTCCATGAACACTGAAGCTTTCTTT. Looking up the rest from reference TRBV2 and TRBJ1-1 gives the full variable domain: EPEVTQTPSHQVTQMGQEVILRCVPISNHLYFYWYRQILGQKVEFLVSFYNNEISEKSEIFDDQFSVERPDGSNFTLKIRSTKLEDSAMYFCASWASMNTEAFFGQGTRLTVV.

The CDR3 coding sequence is TGTGCCAGCAGTTACTCGAGGGTCCGGGAGACCCAGTACTTC. Protein sequence: CASSYSRVRETQYF. The chain recombines TRBV6-6 with TRBJ2-5; a possible D gene is TRBD2 (5 bases). Germline assignment: CDR1 MNHNY and CDR2 SVGAGI (reference sequence). This CDR3 is 14 amino acids long. V shed 0 bases and J shed 5 bases, with 10 bases lying between them.

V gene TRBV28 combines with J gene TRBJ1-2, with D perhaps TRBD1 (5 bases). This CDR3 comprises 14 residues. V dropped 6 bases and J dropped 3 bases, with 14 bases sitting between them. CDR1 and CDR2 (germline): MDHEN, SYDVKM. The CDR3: CASRPARGDYGYTF. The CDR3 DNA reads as TGTGCCAGCAGACCCGCTCGGGGGGACTATGGCTACACCTTC.

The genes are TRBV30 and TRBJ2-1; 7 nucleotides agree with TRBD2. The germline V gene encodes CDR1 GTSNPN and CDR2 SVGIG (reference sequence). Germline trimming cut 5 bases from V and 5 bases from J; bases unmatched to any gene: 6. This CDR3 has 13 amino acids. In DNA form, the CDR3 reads TGTGCCTGGGCTAGCGGAAACCACAATGAGCAGTTCTTC. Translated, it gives CAWASGNHNEQFF.

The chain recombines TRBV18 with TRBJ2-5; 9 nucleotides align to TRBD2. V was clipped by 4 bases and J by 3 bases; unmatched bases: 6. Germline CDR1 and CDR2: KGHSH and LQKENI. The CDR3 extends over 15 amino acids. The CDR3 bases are TGTGCCAGCTCACTCAGACTAGCGGCAGAAGAGACCCAGTACTTC. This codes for CASSLRLAAEETQYF.

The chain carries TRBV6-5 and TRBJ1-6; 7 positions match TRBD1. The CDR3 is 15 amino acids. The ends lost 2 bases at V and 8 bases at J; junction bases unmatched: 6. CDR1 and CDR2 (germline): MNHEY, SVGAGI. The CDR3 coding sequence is TGTGCCAGCAGTTACACGACCGGGACAGATTCACCCCTCCACTTT. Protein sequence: CASSYTTGTDSPLHF.

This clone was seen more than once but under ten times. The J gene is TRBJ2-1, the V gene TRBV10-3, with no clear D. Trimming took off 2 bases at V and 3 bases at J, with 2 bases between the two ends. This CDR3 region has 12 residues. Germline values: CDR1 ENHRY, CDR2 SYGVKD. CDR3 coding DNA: TGTGCCATCAGTGAGGTCTACAATGAGCAGTTCTTC. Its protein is CAISEVYNEQFF.

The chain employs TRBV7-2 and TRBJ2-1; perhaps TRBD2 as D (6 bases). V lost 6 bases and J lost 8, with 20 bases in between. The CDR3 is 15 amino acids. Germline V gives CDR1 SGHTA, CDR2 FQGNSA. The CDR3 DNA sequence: TGTGCCAGCAGACGACAACTCTCCGGGAGACATGAGCAGTTCTTC. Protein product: CASRRQLSGRHEQFF.

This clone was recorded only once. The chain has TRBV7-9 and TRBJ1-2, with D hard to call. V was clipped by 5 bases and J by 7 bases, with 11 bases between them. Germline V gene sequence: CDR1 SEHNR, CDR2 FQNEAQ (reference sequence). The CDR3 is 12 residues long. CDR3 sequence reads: CASSAGWGGYTF. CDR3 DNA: TGTGCCAGCAGCGCCGGGTGGGGTGGCTACACCTTC.

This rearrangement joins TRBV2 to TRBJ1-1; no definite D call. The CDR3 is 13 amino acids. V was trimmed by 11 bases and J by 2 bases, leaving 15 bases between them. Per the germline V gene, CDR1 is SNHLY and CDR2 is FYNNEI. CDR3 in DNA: TGTGCCTCTAAAAGGGAGTTAAACACTGAAGCTTTCTTT. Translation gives CASKRELNTEAFF.

This CDR3 reads CASSQQAYEQYF. The DNA for the CDR3 is TGTGCCAGCAGCCAACAGGCCTACGAGCAGTACTTC. The chain joins TRBV14 to TRBJ2-7; D remains ambiguous. From germline, CDR1 is SGHDN and CDR2 FVKESK. This CDR3 region has 12 residues. Trimming took off 2 bases at V and 2 bases at J, with 4 bases between the two ends. Variable domain in full (rest from reference TRBV14 and TRBJ2-7): EAGVTQFPSHSVIEKGQTVTLRCDPISGHDNLYWYRRVMGKEIKFLLHFVKESKQDESGMPNNRFLAERTGGTYSTLKVQPAELEDSGVYFCASSQQAYEQYFGPGTRLTVT.

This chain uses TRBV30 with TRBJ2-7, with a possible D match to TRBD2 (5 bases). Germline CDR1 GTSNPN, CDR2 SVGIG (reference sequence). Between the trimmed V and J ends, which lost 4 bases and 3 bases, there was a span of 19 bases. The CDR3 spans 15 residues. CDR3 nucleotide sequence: TGTGCCTGGACCTTAGACCGGGATTCAGACTACGAGCAGTACTTC. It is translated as CAWTLDRDSDYEQYF.

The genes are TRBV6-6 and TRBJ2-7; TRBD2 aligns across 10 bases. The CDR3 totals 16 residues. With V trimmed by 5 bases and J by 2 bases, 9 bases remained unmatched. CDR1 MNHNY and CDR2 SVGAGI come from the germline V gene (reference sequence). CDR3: CASSPRTSGRPYEQYF. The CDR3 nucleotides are TGTGCCAGCAGTCCCCGGACTAGCGGACGCCCCTACGAGCAGTACTTC.